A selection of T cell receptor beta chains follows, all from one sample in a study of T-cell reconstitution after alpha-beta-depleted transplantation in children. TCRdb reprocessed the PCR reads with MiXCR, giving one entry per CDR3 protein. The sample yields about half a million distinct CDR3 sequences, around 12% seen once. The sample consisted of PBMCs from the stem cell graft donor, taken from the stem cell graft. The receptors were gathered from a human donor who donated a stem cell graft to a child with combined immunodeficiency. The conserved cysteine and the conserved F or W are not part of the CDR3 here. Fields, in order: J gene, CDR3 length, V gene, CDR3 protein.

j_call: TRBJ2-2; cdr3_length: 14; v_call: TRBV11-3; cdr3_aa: ASGGAQGRWTGELF
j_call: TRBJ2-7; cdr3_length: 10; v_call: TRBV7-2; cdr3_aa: ASSAYLYEQY
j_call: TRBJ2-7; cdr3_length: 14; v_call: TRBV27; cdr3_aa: ASSLGLGEGAYEQY
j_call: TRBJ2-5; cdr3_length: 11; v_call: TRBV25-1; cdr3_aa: ASSEVRGETQY
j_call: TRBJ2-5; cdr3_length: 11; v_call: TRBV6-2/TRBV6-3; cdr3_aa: ASSYGTQETQY
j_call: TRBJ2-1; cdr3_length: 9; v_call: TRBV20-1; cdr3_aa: SRVNLNEQF
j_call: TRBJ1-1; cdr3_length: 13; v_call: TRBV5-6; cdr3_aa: ASSFLGDPNTEAF
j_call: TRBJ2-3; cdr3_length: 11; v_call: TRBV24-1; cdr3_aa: ATMDRITDTQY
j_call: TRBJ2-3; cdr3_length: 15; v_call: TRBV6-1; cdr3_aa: ASYPISGQGPTDTQY
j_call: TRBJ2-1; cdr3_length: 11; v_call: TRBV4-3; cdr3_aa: ASSQDLRYEQF
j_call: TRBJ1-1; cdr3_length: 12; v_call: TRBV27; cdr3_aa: ASSPGGKTTEAF
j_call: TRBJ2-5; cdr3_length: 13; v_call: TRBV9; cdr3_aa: ASSVGGLAQETQY
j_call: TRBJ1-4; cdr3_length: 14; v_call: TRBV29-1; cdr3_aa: SVEDHGAGPSEKLF
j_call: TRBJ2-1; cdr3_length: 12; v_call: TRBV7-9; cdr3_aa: ASSDGLVIHEQF
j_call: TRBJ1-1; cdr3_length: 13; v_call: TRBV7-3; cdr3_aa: ASSLNGGMNTEAF
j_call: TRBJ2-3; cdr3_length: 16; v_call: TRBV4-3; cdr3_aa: ASSQDWTSGRSTDTQY
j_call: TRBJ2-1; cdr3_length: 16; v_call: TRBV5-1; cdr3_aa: ASSEGRATFFSYNEQF
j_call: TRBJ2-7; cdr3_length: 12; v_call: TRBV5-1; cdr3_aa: ASSPYRVGYEQY
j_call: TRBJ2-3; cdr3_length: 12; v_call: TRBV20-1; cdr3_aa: SVAGQGRPDTQY
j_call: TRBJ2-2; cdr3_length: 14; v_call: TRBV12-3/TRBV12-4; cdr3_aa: ASSSRQGVDPGELF
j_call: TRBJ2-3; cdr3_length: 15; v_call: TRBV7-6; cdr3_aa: ASSPAWGGRDADTQY
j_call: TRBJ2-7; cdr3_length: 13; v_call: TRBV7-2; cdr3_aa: ASSLAGTGSYEQY
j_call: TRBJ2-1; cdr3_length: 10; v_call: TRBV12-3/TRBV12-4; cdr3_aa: ASTPNPNEQF
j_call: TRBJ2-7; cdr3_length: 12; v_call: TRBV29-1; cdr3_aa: SVVLAGYVYEQY
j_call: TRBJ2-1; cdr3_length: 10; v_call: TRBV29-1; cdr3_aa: SVERDSNEQF
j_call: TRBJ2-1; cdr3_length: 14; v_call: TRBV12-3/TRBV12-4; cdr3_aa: ASSLGLTDRDNEQF
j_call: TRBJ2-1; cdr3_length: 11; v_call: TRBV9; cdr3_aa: ASSVEPYNEQF
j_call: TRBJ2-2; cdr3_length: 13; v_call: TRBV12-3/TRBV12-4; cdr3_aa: ASSLDGANTGELF
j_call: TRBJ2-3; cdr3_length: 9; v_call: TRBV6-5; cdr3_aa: ASRFMDTQY
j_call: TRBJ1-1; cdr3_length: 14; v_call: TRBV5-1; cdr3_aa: ASSLDPGQKNTEAF
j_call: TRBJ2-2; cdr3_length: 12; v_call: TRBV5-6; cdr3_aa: ASSLIVGTGELF
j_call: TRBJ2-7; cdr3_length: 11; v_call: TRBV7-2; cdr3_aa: ASSLDTGREQY
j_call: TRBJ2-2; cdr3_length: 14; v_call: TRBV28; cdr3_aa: ASAGRPQINTGELF
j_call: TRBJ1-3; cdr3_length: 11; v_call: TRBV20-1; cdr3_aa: SAPSRGEDTIY
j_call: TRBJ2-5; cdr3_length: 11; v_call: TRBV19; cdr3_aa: ASSIDSQETQY
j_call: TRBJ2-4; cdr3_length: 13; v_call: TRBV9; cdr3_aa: ASSVGPRAKNIQY
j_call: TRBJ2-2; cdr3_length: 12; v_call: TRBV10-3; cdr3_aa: AISAGGPGGELF
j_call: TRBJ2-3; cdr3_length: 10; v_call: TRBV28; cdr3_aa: ASSPGGSMQY
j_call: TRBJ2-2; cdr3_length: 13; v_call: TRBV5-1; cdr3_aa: ASSLGQTNTGELF
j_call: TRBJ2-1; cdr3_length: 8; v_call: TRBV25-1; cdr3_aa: ASSDGGQF
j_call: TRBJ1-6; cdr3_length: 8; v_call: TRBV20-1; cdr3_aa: SAGIRPLH
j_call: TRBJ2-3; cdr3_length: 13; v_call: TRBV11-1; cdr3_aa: ASSLFSVLTDTQY
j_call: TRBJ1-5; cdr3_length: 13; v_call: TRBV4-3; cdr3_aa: ASSQEWGDNQPQH
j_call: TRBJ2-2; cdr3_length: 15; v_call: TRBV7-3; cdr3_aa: ASSPTAGTGNTGELF
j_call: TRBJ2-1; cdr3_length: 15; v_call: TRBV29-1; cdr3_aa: SVSDLLGLAADAEQF
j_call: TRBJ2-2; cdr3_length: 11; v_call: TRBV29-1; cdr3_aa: SADRGGTGELF
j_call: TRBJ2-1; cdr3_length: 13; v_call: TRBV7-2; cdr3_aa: ASSRTSGNYNEQF
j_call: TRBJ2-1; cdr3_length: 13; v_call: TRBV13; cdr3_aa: ASSLVMGRGNEQF
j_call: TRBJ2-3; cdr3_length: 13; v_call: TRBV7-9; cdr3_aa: ASSYRDRVGDTQY
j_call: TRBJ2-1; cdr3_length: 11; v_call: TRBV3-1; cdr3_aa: ASSPDPGNEQF
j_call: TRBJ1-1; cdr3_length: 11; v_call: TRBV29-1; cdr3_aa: SVEGVKDTEAF
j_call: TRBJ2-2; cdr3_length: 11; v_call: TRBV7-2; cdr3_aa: ARGQGNTGELF
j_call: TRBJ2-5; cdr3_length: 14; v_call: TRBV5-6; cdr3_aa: ASSLGPTTGAETQY
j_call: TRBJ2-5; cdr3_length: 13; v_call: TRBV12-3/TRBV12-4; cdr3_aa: ASSPLTSGEETQY
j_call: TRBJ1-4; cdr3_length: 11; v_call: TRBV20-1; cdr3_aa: SARRAGGEKLF